Below, one T cell receptor (beta chain) is given with its context. Its antigen is unidentified. This entry is derived from a study of a mutant IDH1 vaccine in newly diagnosed glioma. In the study overall: Mean patient age was around 40 years; approximately 60% were male and 37.5% female. Week 47 marked visit V13, whereas week 35 marked visit V12.

This CDR3 has 12 amino acids. Between the trimmed V and J ends, which lost 5 bases and 8 bases, there was a span of 13 bases. The germline gives CDR1 SGHDT, CDR2 YYEEEE. Assay: immunoSEQ multiplex PCR; the TCRdb copy retains only in-frame clones and omits some. The sample consists of about 48,000 clones, about 79% of them appearing once. The time point was: week 35, safety follow-up. Alongside topical imiquimod, each dose of vaccine comprised 300 ug of mutant IDH1 20-mer peptide. Those who donated had recent WHO grade 3 or 4 IDH1-mutant, ATRX-lost astrocytomas. This sample comprised PBMCs, obtained from a glioma patient whose treatment included an IDH1 peptide vaccine. The chain couples TRBV5-6 to TRBJ1-2, with D hard to call. This clonotype was obtained from a man aged 40-55 years with glioma. The chain's CDR3 is CASSLLGKGYTF. The CDR3 coding sequence is TGTGCCAGCAGTCTGTTGGGCAAAGGCTACACCTTC.